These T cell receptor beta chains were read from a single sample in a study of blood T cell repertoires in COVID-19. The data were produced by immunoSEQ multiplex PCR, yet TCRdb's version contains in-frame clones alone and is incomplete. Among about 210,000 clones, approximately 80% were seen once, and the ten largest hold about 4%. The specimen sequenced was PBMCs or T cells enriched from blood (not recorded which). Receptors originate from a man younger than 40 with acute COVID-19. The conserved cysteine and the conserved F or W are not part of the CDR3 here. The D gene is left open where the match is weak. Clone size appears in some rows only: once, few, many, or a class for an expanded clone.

ASTRGAWVVDTEAF TRBV21-1 NA NA TRBJ1-1
ASRISGIYEQY TRBV28 NA NA TRBJ2-7
ASSRSLSYEQY TRBV28 NA NA TRBJ2-7
ASSEWEDGGARETQY TRBV25-1 TRBD2 NA TRBJ2-5
ASSYGTGGFKETQY TRBV6-5 TRBD1 NA TRBJ2-5
ASSVPQGPYQPQH TRBV19 NA NA TRBJ1-5
ASSGQGLNEQY TRBV2 NA NA TRBJ2-7
ASSDDRENSPLH TRBV9 TRBD1 NA TRBJ1-6
VSSNLMEETQY TRBV19 NA NA TRBJ2-5
SLTGNYGYT TRBV29-1 TRBD1 NA TRBJ1-2
ASSQGQVPYEQY TRBV5-4 TRBD1 few TRBJ2-7
ASSPGQGVEGYT TRBV4-1 TRBD1 NA TRBJ1-2
ASSRDRGNSPLH TRBV2 TRBD1 NA TRBJ1-6
ASSVDPGSGNSPLH TRBV9 NA NA TRBJ1-6
ASSYSTGYGEAF TRBV27 NA NA TRBJ1-1
ASSEGSAYSNQPQH TRBV19 NA NA TRBJ1-5
ASSRQYTEAF TRBV7-9 NA NA TRBJ1-1
ASSTAREGYT TRBV6-6 NA NA TRBJ1-2
ASSENLNYGYT TRBV3-1/TRBV3-2 NA NA TRBJ1-2
SLRGVGEKLF TRBV29-1 TRBD1 once TRBJ1-4
ASSSAARQGWGTEAF TRBV11-2 TRBD1 NA TRBJ1-1
ASSGTGDPPLH TRBV4-1 TRBD1 NA TRBJ1-6
ASSLGQGTVNEQY TRBV11-2 TRBD1 NA TRBJ2-7
ASSGGYQGSQPQH TRBV5-5 NA NA TRBJ1-5
ASSPRGYNEQF TRBV6-5 TRBD1 NA TRBJ2-1
ASSWGSAGGRIHEQY TRBV5-6 TRBD1 NA TRBJ2-7
ASSPIPGQGVMNTEAF TRBV5-1 TRBD1 NA TRBJ1-1
ASRNRESVNSPLH TRBV2 NA NA TRBJ1-6
ASSHRDSASRANSPLH TRBV7-9 TRBD1 NA TRBJ1-6